This T cell receptor beta chain was documented in a study of OX40 agonist ivuxolimab in advanced cancers. Blood sampling was done at baseline, cycle 4 day 1, and cycle 7 day 1. Profiled with immunoSEQ multiplex PCR; TCRdb holds only in-frame clones, not every one. The data show over 60,000 clones, 80% to 90% seen once. The V and J ends lost 4 bases and 3 bases, in that order; junction bases with no gene match: 5. The germline gives CDR1 MNHNS, CDR2 SASEGT. There are 14 residues in the CDR3. The TCR originated in an adult with an advanced solid tumor such as melanoma, head and neck, liver or kidney cancer. V and J are TRBV6-1 and TRBJ1-2; TRBD1 matches 7 bases. Sample: CD4+ or CD8+ T cells sorted from blood, taken in a trial of the OX40 agonist ivuxolimab. The CDR3 is CASSVRRGDYGYTF. CDR3 DNA sequence: TGTGCCAGCAGTGTCCGCAGGGGGGACTATGGCTACACCTTC.